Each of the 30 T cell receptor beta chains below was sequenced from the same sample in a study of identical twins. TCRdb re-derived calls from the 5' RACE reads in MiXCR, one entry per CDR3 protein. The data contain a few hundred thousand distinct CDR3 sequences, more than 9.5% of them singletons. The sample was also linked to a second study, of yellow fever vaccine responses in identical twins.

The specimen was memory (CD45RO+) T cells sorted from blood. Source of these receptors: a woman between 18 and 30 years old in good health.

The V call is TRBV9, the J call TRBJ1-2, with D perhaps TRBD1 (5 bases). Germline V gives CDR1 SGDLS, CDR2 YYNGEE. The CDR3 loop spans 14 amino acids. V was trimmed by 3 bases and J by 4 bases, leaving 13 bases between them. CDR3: CASSATEGFYGYTF. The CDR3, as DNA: TGTGCCAGCAGCGCGACAGAGGGCTTCTATGGCTACACCTTC.

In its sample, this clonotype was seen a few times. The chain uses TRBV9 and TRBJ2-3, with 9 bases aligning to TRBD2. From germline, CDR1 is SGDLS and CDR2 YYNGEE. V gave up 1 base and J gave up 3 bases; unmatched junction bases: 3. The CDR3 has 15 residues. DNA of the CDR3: TGTGCCAGCAGCGTATCTAGCGGGGCGACAGATACGCAGTATTTT. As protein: CASSVSSGATDTQYF.

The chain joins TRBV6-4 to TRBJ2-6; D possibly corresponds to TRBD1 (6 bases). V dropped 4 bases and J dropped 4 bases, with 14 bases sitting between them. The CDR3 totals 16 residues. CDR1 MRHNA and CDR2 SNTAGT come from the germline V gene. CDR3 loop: CASSASGTTGANVLTF. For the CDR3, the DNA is TGTGCCAGCAGTGCCTCGGGGACAACCGGGGCCAACGTCCTGACTTTC.

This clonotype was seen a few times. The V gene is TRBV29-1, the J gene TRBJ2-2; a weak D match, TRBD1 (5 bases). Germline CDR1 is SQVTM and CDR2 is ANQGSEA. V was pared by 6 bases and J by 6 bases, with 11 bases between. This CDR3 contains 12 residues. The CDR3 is CSVHSTAGELFF. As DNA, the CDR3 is TGCAGCGTCCACTCGACAGCCGGGGAGCTGTTTTTT.

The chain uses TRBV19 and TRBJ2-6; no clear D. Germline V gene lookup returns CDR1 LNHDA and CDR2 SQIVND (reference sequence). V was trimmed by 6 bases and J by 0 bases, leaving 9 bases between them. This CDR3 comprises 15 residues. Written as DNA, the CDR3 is TGTGCCAGTAGCTCCCAGTCCTCTGGGGCCAACGTCCTGACTTTC. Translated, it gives CASSSQSSGANVLTF.

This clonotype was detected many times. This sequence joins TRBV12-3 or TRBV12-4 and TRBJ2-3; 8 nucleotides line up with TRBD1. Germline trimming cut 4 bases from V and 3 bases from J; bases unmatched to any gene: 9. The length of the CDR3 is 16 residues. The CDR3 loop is CASSSGQGALTDTQYF. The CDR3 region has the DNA TGTGCCAGCAGTTCGGGTCAGGGGGCACTGACAGATACGCAGTATTTT.

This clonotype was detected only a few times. CDR3 in amino acids: CASSLIPVGGATNNEQFF. Here the CDR3 DNA reads TGCGCCAGCAGCTTGATTCCCGTCGGGGGGGCTACAAACAATGAGCAGTTCTTC. This chain links TRBV5-1 with TRBJ2-1; TRBD2 agrees at 8 bases. Trimming cost V 1 base and J 5 bases; bases outside gene matches: 14. Germline values: CDR1 SGHRS, CDR2 YFSETQ. The CDR3 loop spans 18 amino acids.

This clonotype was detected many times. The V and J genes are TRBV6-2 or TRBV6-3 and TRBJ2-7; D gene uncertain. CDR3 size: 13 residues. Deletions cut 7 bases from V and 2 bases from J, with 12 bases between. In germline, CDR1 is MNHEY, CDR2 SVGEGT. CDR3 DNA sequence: TGTGCCAGCAACCAGGCAGGTCCCTACGAGCAGTACTTC. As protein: CASNQAGPYEQYF.

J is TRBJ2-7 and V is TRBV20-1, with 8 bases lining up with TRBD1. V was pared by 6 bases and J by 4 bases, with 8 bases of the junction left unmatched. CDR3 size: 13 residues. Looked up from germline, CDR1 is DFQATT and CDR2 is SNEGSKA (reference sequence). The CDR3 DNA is TGCAGTGCCCCGGACAGGGATGGGTACGAGCAGTACTTC. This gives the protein CSAPDRDGYEQYF.

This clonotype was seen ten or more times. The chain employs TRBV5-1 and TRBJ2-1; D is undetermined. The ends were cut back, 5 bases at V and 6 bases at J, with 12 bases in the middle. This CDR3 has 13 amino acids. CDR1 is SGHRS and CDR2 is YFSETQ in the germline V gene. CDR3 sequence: CASRDGPGNEQFF. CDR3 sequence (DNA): TGCGCCAGCAGAGACGGACCGGGCAATGAGCAGTTCTTC.

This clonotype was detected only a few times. The CDR3 DNA sequence: TGTGCCAGCAGCCCTTGGCCAGGGGGCAACACTGAAGCTTTCTTT. It specifies CASSPWPGGNTEAFF. V is TRBV3-1 and J is TRBJ1-1, with 8 positions matching TRBD1. Germline-derived CDR1 and CDR2 are LGHDT and YNNKEL (reference sequence). This CDR3 has 15 residues. V shed 4 bases, J shed 2 bases, and the junction held 6 bases outside the gene matches.

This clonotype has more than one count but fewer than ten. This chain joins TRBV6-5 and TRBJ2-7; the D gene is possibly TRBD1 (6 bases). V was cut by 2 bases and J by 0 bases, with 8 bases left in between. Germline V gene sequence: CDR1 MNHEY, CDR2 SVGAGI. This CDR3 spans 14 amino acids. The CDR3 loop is CASSYGTLSYEQYF. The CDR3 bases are TGTGCCAGCAGTTACGGGACACTCTCCTACGAGCAGTACTTC.

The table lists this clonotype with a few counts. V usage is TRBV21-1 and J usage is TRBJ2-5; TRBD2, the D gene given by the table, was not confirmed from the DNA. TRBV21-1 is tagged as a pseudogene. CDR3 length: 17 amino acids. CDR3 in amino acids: CASSPPMTGGPEETQYF. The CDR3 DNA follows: TGTGCCAGCAGCCCCCCCATGACGGGGGGGCCCGAAGAGACCCAGTACTTC.

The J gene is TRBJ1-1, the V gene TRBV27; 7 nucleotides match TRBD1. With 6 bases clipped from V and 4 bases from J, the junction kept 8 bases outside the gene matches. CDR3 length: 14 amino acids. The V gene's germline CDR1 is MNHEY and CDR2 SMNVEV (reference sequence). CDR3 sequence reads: CASRIGGGGTEAFF. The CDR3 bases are TGTGCCAGCAGAATAGGGGGCGGTGGCACTGAAGCTTTCTTT.

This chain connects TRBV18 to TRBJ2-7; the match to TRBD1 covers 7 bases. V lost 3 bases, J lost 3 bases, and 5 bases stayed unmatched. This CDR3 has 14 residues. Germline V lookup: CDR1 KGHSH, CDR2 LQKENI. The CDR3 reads CASSPKGQLYEQYF. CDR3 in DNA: TGTGCCAGCTCACCTAAGGGACAGCTCTACGAGCAGTACTTC.

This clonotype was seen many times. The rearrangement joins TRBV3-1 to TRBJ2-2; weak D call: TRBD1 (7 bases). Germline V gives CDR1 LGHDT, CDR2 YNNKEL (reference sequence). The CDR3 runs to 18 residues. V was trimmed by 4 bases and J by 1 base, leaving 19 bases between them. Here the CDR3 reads CASSPLRGTELNTGELFF. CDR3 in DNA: TGTGCCAGCAGCCCCCTACGCGGGACAGAGTTGAACACCGGGGAGCTGTTTTTT.

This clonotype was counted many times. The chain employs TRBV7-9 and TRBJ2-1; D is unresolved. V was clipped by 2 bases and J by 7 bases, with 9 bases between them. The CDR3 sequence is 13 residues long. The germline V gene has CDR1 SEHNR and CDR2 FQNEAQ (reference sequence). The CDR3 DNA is TGTGCCAGCAGCTTAACCCCAGATAATGAGCAGTTCTTC. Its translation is CASSLTPDNEQFF.

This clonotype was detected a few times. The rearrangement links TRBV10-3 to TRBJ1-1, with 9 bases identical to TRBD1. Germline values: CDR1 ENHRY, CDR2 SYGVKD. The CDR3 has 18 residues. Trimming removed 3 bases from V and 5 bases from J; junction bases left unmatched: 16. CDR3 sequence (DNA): TGTGCCATCAGTGACCGAACCGGGACAGGGCGAAATTTAACTGAAGCTTTCTTT. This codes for CAISDRTGTGRNLTEAFF.

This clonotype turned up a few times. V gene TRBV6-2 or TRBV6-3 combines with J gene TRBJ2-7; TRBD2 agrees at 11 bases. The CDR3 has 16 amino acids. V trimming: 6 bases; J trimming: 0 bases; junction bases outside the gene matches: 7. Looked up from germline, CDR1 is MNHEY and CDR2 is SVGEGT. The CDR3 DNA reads TGTGCCAGCAGACACGGGACTAGCGGCCTCTCCTACGAGCAGTACTTC. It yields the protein CASRHGTSGLSYEQYF.

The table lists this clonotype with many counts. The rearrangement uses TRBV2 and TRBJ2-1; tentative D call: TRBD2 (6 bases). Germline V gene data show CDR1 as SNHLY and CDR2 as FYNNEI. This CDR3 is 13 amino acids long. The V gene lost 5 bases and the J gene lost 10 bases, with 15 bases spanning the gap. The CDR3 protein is CASSSPLADEQFF. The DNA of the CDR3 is TGTGCCAGCAGTTCTCCTTTAGCGGACGAGCAGTTCTTC.

In nucleotides, the CDR3 is TGTGCCAGCAGCGCATATATCTCGTCTGGGGCCAACGTCCTGACTTTC. Its translation: CASSAYISSGANVLTF. The chain uses TRBV7-6 and TRBJ2-6; no definite D call. Germline V lookup: CDR1 SGHVS, CDR2 FNYEAQ. The CDR3 is 16 residues long. The V and J ends lost 5 bases and 1 base respectively, with 12 bases between them.

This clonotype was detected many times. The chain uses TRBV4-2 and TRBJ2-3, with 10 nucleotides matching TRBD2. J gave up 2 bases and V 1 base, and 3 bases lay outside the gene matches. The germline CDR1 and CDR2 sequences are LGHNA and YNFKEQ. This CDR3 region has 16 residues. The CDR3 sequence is CASSQGTSGDTDTQYF. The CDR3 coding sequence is TGTGCCAGCAGCCAAGGGACTAGCGGAGACACAGATACGCAGTATTTT.

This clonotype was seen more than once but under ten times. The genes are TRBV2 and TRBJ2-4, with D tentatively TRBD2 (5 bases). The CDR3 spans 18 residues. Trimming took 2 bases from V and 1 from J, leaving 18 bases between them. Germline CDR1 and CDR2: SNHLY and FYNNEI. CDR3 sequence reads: CASSELGVSGGAKNIQYF. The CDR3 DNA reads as TGTGCCAGCAGTGAATTGGGTGTATCCGGCGGGGCCAAAAACATTCAGTACTTC.

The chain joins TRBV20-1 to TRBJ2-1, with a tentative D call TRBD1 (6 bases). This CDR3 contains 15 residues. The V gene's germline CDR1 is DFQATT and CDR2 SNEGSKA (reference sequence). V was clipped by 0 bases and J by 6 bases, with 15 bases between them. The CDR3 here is CSARDSQGGFNEQFF. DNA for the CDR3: TGCAGTGCTAGAGATTCACAGGGCGGGTTCAATGAGCAGTTCTTC.

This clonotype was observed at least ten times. The CDR3 DNA sequence: TGTGCCAGCAGCAAACCAAAGGAGACCCAGTACTTC. This sequence encodes CASSKPKETQYF. The chain combines TRBV7-2 with TRBJ2-5, with no clear D. The germline V gene has CDR1 SGHTA and CDR2 FQGNSA. The CDR3 loop spans 12 amino acids. V was shortened by 5 bases and J by 5 bases, with 9 bases between the two germline ends.

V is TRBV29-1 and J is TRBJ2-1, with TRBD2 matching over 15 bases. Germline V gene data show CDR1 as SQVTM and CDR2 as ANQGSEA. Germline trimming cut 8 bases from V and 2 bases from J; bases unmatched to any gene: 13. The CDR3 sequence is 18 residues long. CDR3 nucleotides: TGCAGCTCAACTCCGGGACTAGCGGGGGGAGCCCCCTACAATGAGCAGTTCTTC. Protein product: CSSTPGLAGGAPYNEQFF.

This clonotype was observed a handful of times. CDR3 in amino acids: CSAKTSVPLYEQYF. CDR3 coding DNA: TGCAGTGCAAAGACTAGTGTCCCATTATACGAGCAGTACTTC. The J gene is TRBJ2-7, the V gene TRBV20-1; the D gene is possibly TRBD2 (6 bases). V lost 6 bases, J lost 4 bases, and 19 bases lay in between. The CDR3 has 14 amino acids. CDR1 and CDR2 from the germline V gene are DFQATT and SNEGSKA (reference sequence).

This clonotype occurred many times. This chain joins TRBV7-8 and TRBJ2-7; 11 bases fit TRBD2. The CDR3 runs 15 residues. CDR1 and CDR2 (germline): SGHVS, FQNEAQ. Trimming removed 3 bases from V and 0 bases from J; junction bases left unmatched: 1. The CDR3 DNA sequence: TGTGCCAGCAGCTTTACTAGCGGGAGCTCCTACGAGCAGTACTTC. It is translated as CASSFTSGSSYEQYF. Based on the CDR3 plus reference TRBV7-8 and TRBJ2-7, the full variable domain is GAGVSQSPRYKVAKRGQDVALRCDPISGHVSLFWYQQALGQGPEFLTYFQNEAQLDKSGLPSDRFFAERPEGSVSTLKIQRTQQEDSAVYLCASSFTSGSSYEQYFGPGTRLTVT.

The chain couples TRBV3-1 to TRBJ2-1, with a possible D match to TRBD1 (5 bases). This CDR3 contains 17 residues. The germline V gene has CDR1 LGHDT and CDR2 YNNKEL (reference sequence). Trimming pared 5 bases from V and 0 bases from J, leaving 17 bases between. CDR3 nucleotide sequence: TGTGCCAGCAGCAGGATGGATAGGGGTAGCTCCTACAATGAGCAGTTCTTC. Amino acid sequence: CASSRMDRGSSYNEQFF.

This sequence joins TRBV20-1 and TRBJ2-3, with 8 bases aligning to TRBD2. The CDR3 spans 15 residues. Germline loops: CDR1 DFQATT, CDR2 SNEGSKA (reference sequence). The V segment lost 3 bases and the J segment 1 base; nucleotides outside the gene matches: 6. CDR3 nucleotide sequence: TGCAGTGCTAGTAGGGACGGGAGGGGCACAGATACGCAGTATTTT. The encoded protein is CSASRDGRGTDTQYF.